This TCR beta chain was identified in a study of CD8 T cells in Susac syndrome. In this sample, this clonotype turned up once. Random hexamers were used to reverse transcribe an amount of roughly 0.45 to 1 ug RNA. TCRdb analysed the immunoSEQ multiplex PCR reads with MiXCR anew, one entry per CDR3 protein. The sample lists some 180,000 distinct CDR3 sequences, approximately 93% occurring once. Healthy donors constituted the control group, matched for age and sex. This TCR was sampled from a human donor in good health. Sample: CD4+ T cells from PBMCs.

The CDR3 protein is CASSLVPPFSSGGQETQYF. The CDR3 nucleotides read TGTGCCAGCAGCTTAGTGCCTCCTTTTAGCAGCGGGGGGCAAGAGACCCAGTACTTC. The chain carries TRBV7-9 and TRBJ2-5; 9 positions agree with TRBD2. The V and J ends lost 1 base and 2 bases, in that order; junction bases with no gene match: 14. The V gene's germline CDR1 is SEHNR and CDR2 FQNEAQ (reference sequence). The CDR3 has 19 residues.